The T cell receptor beta chain under discussion was sequenced for a study of blood T cell repertoires in COVID-19. TCRdb keeps only in-frame clones here, not all; method: immunoSEQ multiplex PCR. Found here are around 53,000 clones, approximately 80% of them singletons; the top ten hold roughly two fifths. The V gene lost 7 bases and the J gene lost 2 bases, with 13 bases spanning the gap. The germline V gene encodes CDR1 SGHTA and CDR2 FQGNSA. The CDR3 runs 14 residues. This receptor was taken from a man aged 65 to 85 with active or convalescent COVID-19. The chain employs TRBV7-2 and TRBJ2-3, with a weak D call TRBD2 (8 bases). The specimen was peripheral blood. CDR3 bases: TGTGCCAGCAACAGGGGACTAGACACAGATACGCAGTATTTT. It encodes CASNRGLDTDTQYF.